This TCR beta chain was documented in a study of control samples from healthy donors and cancer patients. The data were produced by immunoSEQ multiplex PCR, yet TCRdb's version contains in-frame clones alone and is incomplete. The table shows fewer than 250,000 clones, with over 80% occurring only once. Input material: blood. This clonotype was obtained from a man aged 25 to 45 in good health.

The CDR3 reads CASSQEFSGFYEQYF. The CDR3 DNA reads TGTGCCAGCAGCCAAGAATTCTCGGGGTTCTACGAGCAGTACTTC. V is TRBV14 and J is TRBJ2-7; D is possibly TRBD2 (5 bases). The CDR3 runs 15 residues. V lost 0 bases to trimming and J lost 3 bases, with 12 bases between them. CDR1 SGHDN and CDR2 FVKESK come from the germline V gene.